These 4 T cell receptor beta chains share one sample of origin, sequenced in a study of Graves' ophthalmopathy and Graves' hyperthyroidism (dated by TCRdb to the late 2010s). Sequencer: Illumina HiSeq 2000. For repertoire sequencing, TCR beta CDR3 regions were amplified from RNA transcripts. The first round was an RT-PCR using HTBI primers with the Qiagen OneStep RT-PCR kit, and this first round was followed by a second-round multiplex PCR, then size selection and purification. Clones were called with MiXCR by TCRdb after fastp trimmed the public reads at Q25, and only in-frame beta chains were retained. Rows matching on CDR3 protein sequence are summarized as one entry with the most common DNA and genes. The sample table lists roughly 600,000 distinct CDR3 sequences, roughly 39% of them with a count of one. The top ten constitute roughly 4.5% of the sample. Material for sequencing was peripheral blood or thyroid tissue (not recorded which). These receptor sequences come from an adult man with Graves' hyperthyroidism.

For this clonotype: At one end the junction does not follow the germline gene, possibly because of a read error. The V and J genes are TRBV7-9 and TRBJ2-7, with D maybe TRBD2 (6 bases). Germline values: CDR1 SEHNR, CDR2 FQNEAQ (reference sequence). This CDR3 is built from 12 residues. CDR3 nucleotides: TGTGCCAGCAGCTTACTCGGCGGGGAGCTGTACTTC. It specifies CASSLLGGELYF.

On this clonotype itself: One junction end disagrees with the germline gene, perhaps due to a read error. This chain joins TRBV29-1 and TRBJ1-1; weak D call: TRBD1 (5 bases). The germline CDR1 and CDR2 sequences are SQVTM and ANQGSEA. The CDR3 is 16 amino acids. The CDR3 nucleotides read TGCAGCTTTGAACCGGGGGACCTTGGTATGAACACTGAAGCTTTCTTT. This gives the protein CSFEPGDLGMNTEAFF. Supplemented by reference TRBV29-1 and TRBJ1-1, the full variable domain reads SAVISQKPSRDICQRGTSLTIQCQVDSQVTMMFWYRQQPGQSLTLIATANQGSEATYESGFVIDKFPISRPNLTFSTLTVSNMSPEDSSIYLCSFEPGDLGMNTEAFFGQGTRLTVV.

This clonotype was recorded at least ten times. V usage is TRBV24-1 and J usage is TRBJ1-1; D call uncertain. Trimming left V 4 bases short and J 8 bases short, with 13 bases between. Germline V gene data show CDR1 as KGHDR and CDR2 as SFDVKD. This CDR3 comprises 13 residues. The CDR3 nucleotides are TGTGCCACCAGTGACTCCCGGGAGCCAGAAGCTTTCTTT. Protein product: CATSDSREPEAFF.

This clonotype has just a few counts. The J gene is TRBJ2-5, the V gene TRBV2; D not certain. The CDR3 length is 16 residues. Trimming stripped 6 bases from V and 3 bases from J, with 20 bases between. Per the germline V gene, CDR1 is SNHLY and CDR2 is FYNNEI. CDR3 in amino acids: CASRHRVSLVKETQYF. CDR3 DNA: TGTGCCAGCAGACACCGGGTCAGTTTAGTAAAAGAGACCCAGTACTTC.